Sequencing of this T cell receptor (beta chain) was carried out in a study of T cell repertoires in cytomegalovirus infection. Study background: Public TCR beta signatures indicated both CMV infection and matching HLA type.

TCRdb passed the reads through MiXCR, listing each CDR3 protein once. Here the sample spans 20,000 to 25,000 distinct CDR3 sequences, 35% to 45% being singletons. V was shortened by 0 bases and J by 2 bases, with 6 bases between the two germline ends. There are 15 residues in the CDR3. Germline values: CDR1 SGDLS, CDR2 YYNGEE. A note on this clonotype: No antigen is known for it.

V and J are TRBV9 and TRBJ1-6; no clear D gene. The receptor's source is a human donor in good health (CMV status not recorded). Some clones in this sample may be carry-over from other donors' samples. The sequencing used CD8+ T cells from cultured PBMCs, collected from culture after CMV antigen stimulation. The CDR3 loop is CASSVGRPYNSPLHF. The CDR3 bases are TGTGCCAGCAGCGTAGGCAGGCCCTATAATTCACCCCTCCACTTT.